This TCR beta chain came from a study of shared clonotypes between healthy human individuals. Overall study findings and caveats: Naive subsets usually exceeded memory subsets in estimated richness.

Of note for this clone: Its cognate antigen is unknown.

Naive CD8 cells lacked CD45RO, underwent positive selection for CCR7 and left out terminally differentiated effector memory CD45RA+ cells. This table comes from immunoSEQ multiplex PCR, and its TCRdb copy is limited to in-frame clones, with some not included. The sample includes some 2,100,000 clones, 85% to 95% of them seen just once. V lost 5 bases and J lost 0, with 8 bases in between. The CDR3 has 14 amino acids. Germline lookup yields CDR1 LNHDA and CDR2 SQIVND (reference sequence). This sequence was found in a man between 18 and 35 years old in good health. Some clones in this sample may be carry-over from other donors' samples. The V call is TRBV19, the J call TRBJ2-1, with no clear D. The sample comprised naive CD8+ T cells from PBMCs. The CDR3 DNA reads TGTGCCAGTAGTCTCTGGGCCTCCTACAATGAGCAGTTCTTC. This codes for CASSLWASYNEQFF.